These 8 T cell receptor beta chains were sequenced from one sample in a study of identical twins. Each CDR3 protein gets one entry after TCRdb re-called the 5' RACE reads with MiXCR. The sample carries just over 450,000 distinct CDR3 sequences, approximately 15% recorded once. These data were also reused for a study on yellow fever vaccine responses in identical twins.

Sequencing was done on a sample of CD4+ T cells sorted from blood. These receptor sequences come from a woman aged 18-30 years in good health.

This clonotype was seen a handful of times. The CDR3 DNA reads TGCAGTGCTAGAGACCTGGGCGGGACGGACGAGCAGTACTTC. The encoded protein is CSARDLGGTDEQYF. The gene calls are TRBV20-1 and TRBJ2-7; D may be TRBD2 (6 bases). V lost 0 bases to trimming and J lost 5 bases, with 14 bases between them. The CDR3 contains 14 residues. The germline V gene has CDR1 DFQATT and CDR2 SNEGSKA (reference sequence).

This clonotype was picked up a small number of times. The gene calls are TRBV4-2 and TRBJ2-1, with D uncertain. V lost 5 bases, J lost 4 bases, and 18 bases lay in between. The length of the CDR3 is 16 residues. CDR1 and CDR2 (germline): LGHNA, YNFKEQ. CDR3 in DNA: TGTGCCAGCAGCGCGACCCTCGGCTTGGATTACAATGAGCAGTTCTTC. Translating gives CASSATLGLDYNEQFF.

A few counts support this clonotype. J is TRBJ2-3 and V is TRBV7-2; no definite D call. The V end lost 5 bases, the J end lost 4 bases, and 16 bases lay between the germline ends. Germline CDR1 SGHTA, CDR2 FQGNSA. This CDR3 is 15 amino acids long. Written as DNA, the CDR3 is TGTGCCAGCAGCCCACCACCGGGTCGAGCAGATACGCAGTATTTT. Its translation is CASSPPPGRADTQYF.

V and J are TRBV10-3 and TRBJ2-3, with 10 positions matching TRBD1. The germline gives CDR1 ENHRY, CDR2 SYGVKD. This CDR3 has 15 amino acids. V lost 7 bases to trimming and J lost 2 bases; unmatched junction nucleotides: 6. The CDR3 region is CAITKTGGSTDTQYF. In DNA form, the CDR3 reads TGTGCCATCACTAAGACAGGGGGCTCCACAGATACGCAGTATTTT.

This clonotype was found once. This sequence joins TRBV20-1 and TRBJ2-5; TRBD2 aligns across 8 bases. Germline V lookup: CDR1 DFQATT, CDR2 SNEGSKA (reference sequence). V lost 6 bases, J lost 2 bases, and 2 bases stayed unmatched. This CDR3 region has 12 residues. The DNA of the CDR3 is TGCAGTGCGATAGCGGGACAAGAGACCCAGTACTTC. Translated: CSAIAGQETQYF.

This clonotype has just a few counts. V is TRBV5-1 and J is TRBJ2-3; 8 positions match TRBD2. Trimming removed 4 bases from V and 6 bases from J; junction bases left unmatched: 10. The V gene's germline CDR1 is SGHRS and CDR2 YFSETQ. CDR3 length: 15 amino acids. The CDR3 is CASSRTGTSGDTQYF. The CDR3 nucleotides read TGCGCCAGCAGCAGAACCGGGACTAGTGGGGATACGCAGTATTTT.

Many counts were recorded for this clonotype. V usage is TRBV12-3 or TRBV12-4 and J usage is TRBJ2-5; D not resolved. The CDR3 is 11 amino acids. The germline V and J ends were trimmed by 4 bases and 5 bases, with 5 bases remaining between them. This CDR3 reads CASSSGETQYF. The CDR3 DNA sequence: TGTGCCAGCAGTTCCGGGGAGACCCAGTACTTC.

This clonotype was observed many times. This chain connects TRBV12-3 or TRBV12-4 to TRBJ2-7, with 8 bases fitting TRBD1. V was pared by 5 bases and J by 12 bases, with 18 bases of the junction left unmatched. The CDR3 totals 15 residues. CDR3 region: CASSPTSGQGPMMYF. The CDR3 nucleotides read TGTGCCAGCAGTCCAACGTCTGGACAGGGCCCAATGATGTACTTC.